This is a list of T cell receptor beta chains from one sample in a study of blood T cell repertoires in COVID-19. TCRdb keeps only in-frame clones here, not all; method: immunoSEQ multiplex PCR. The sample shows around 200,000 clones, about 82% of them seen only once. What was sequenced was PBMCs or T cells enriched from blood (not recorded which). These receptors were collected from a man aged 35 to 55 with acute COVID-19. Each CDR3 is given with its conserved first and last residue. The D gene is left open where the match is weak. The size field is filled for only some rows; it gives once, few, many or a size class.

size	J	D	V	DNA	CDR3
-	TRBJ2-1	-	TRBV18	TGTGCCAGCTACCCAGGGGTGAGAAGCGAGCAGTTCTTC	CASYPGVRSEQFF
-	TRBJ1-1	-	TRBV9	TGTGCCAGCAGCGTAGAGGCGGGGGCTGAAGCTTTCTTT	CASSVEAGAEAFF
few	TRBJ2-7	-	TRBV28	TGTGCCAGCTTGACACACAGCTCCTACGAGCAGTACTTC	CASLTHSSYEQYF
-	TRBJ2-7	-	TRBV5-1	TGCGCCAGCAGCTGGCAGGGTAGCTCCTACGAGCAGTACTTC	CASSWQGSSYEQYF
-	TRBJ1-4	TRBD1	TRBV6-5	TGTGCCAGAGAACGGGACAGGAGATATGAAAAACTGTTTTTT	CARERDRRYEKLFF
once	TRBJ2-3	-	TRBV27	TGTGCCAGCAGTCACAGAGATACGCAGTATTTT	CASSHRDTQYF
few	TRBJ1-1	TRBD1	TRBV29-1	TGCAGCGTTGAATCTTGGACAGGGAACACTGAAGCTTTCTTT	CSVESWTGNTEAFF
-	TRBJ2-6	-	TRBV7-9	TGTGCCAGCAGCTTAGCGAGGTCTGGGGCCAACGTCCTGACTTTC	CASSLARSGANVLTF
-	TRBJ2-4	-	TRBV2	TGTGCCAGCAGTGATAACCCGGGAGCCAAAAACATTCAGTACTTC	CASSDNPGAKNIQYF
-	TRBJ1-2	-	TRBV9	TGTGCCAGCAGCGTAGACCTAATCGGGGGCTACACCTTC	CASSVDLIGGYTF
-	TRBJ2-5	-	TRBV12-3/TRBV12-4	TGTGCCAGCATGCTGGGGGGGACCCAGTACTTC	CASMLGGTQYF
-	TRBJ2-7	-	TRBV7-2	TGTGCCAGCAGCTTTGCGGCAAACGCCTACGAGCAGTACTTC	CASSFAANAYEQYF
-	TRBJ2-7	TRBD1	TRBV19	TGTGCCAGTAGTTACGGACAGGGGACCTACGAGCAGTACTTC	CASSYGQGTYEQYF
-	TRBJ1-1	-	TRBV9	TGTGCCAGCAGCGCCCAATCTCTTCAGTCTGAAGCTTTCTTT	CASSAQSLQSEAFF
-	TRBJ2-7	-	TRBV6-6	TGTGCCAGCAGTCCTAGACAGAGTAGGTCCTACGAGCAGTACTTC	CASSPRQSRSYEQYF
once	TRBJ2-1	-	TRBV30	TGTGCCTGGAGCCCGGGAGTGCCGTCCGAGGAGTTCTTC	CAWSPGVPSEEFF
-	TRBJ2-1	-	TRBV3-1/TRBV3-2	TGTGCCAGCCGGGGGGCCTACTCAAGCTCCTACAATGAGCAGTTCTTC	CASRGAYSSSYNEQFF
-	TRBJ1-3	-	TRBV29-1	TGCAGCGTCAAGGGGCAGGGAAACACCATATATTTT	CSVKGQGNTIYF
-	TRBJ2-3	TRBD2	TRBV6-6	TGTGCCAGCAGTTACGGACTAGCGGGAACAGATACGCAGTATTTT	CASSYGLAGTDTQYF
-	TRBJ1-6	TRBD1	TRBV27	TGTGCCAGCAGTCCTAGACAGGGATGGAATTCACCCCTCCACTTT	CASSPRQGWNSPLHF
-	TRBJ2-7	TRBD2	TRBV24-1	TGTGCCACCAGTCCAACTAGCGGGGGAGTCTACGAGCAGTACTTC	CATSPTSGGVYEQYF
-	TRBJ2-7	TRBD1	TRBV19	TGTGCCAGTAGTATTCGGACAGGGGGCTACGAGCAGTACTTC	CASSIRTGGYEQYF
few	TRBJ1-2	-	TRBV10-3	TGTGCCATGGCCGGGATCTATGGCTACACCTTC	CAMAGIYGYTF
-	TRBJ2-7	-	TRBV12-3/TRBV12-4	TGTGCCAGCAGTCTCCTATACGAGCAGTACTTC	CASSLLYEQYF
-	TRBJ2-1	-	TRBV7-2	TGTGCCAGCAGCCCGATGACTGGCGGGGCTAATGAGCAGTTCTTC	CASSPMTGGANEQFF
-	TRBJ2-1	-	TRBV29-1	TGCAGCGTTGAAGATCCCTTCGGGGGAGACAATGAGCAGTTCTTC	CSVEDPFGGDNEQFF
-	TRBJ1-5	-	TRBV4-3	TGCGCCAGCAGCCAATACCACGGGGGTCAAAATCAGCCCCAGCATTTT	CASSQYHGGQNQPQHF
-	TRBJ2-6	-	TRBV10-3	TGTGCCATCAGTGAGTCTACTGGGGCCAACGTCCTGACTTTC	CAISESTGANVLTF
-	TRBJ1-2	-	TRBV12-3/TRBV12-4	TGTGCCAGTCGCCTCCCGGGGGGCTATGGCTACACCTTC	CASRLPGGYGYTF
-	TRBJ2-5	-	TRBV4-2	TGTGCCAGCAGCCAAGACCCCTCCCAGGGGATCGTAGAGACCCAGTACTTC	CASSQDPSQGIVETQYF
-	TRBJ1-1	-	TRBV28	TGTGCCAGCAGTTTCGCAGGGCTGAACACTGAAGCTTTCTTT	CASSFAGLNTEAFF
many	TRBJ2-3	-	TRBV7-4	TGTGCCAGCAGCTTCGCGGTTGAGTGTTTGAAAACCAGCACAGATACGCAGTATTTT	CASSFAVECLKTSTDTQYF
-	TRBJ1-1	-	TRBV5-1	TGCGCCAGCAGCTTCCGAGGAGGGACGGGGACTGAAGCTTTCTTT	CASSFRGGTGTEAFF
once	TRBJ2-5	TRBD2	TRBV6-5	TGTGCCAGCAAGGCGGGGGTGGAGACCCAGTACTTC	CASKAGVETQYF
once	TRBJ2-1	TRBD2	TRBV30	TGTGCCTGGAGTGGAATGGACGTAGCGGGAGCCTACAATGAGCAGTTCTTC	CAWSGMDVAGAYNEQFF
once	TRBJ2-7	TRBD2	TRBV10-3	TGTGCCATCAGTGGGACTAGGGCCTCCTACGAGCAGTACTTC	CAISGTRASYEQYF
once	TRBJ1-1	-	TRBV29-1	TGCAGCGCTGTTTCGACAGAGCACACTGAAGCTTTCTTT	CSAVSTEHTEAFF
-	TRBJ1-1	-	TRBV28	TGTGCCAGCAGCACAGGGTTTCAGGTCACTGAAGCTTTCTTT	CASSTGFQVTEAFF
-	TRBJ2-1	-	TRBV14	TGTGCCAGCAGCCCCAATAGCGGAAATTACAATGAGCAGTTCTTC	CASSPNSGNYNEQFF
-	TRBJ2-5	TRBD2	TRBV9	TGTGCCAGCAGCGTAGAACGGGGGGTAGGAGAGACCCAGTACTTC	CASSVERGVGETQYF
once	TRBJ2-3	-	TRBV29-1	TGCAGCGGGACAGGCACAGATACGCAGTATTTT	CSGTGTDTQYF
-	TRBJ2-4	-	TRBV5-4	TGTGCCAGCCTTGTTCGGGACTTGGAAGCCAAAAACATTCAGTACTTC	CASLVRDLEAKNIQYF
-	TRBJ1-2	-	TRBV5-1	TGCGCCAGCAGCTCTACAGGGAACTATGGCTACACCTTC	CASSSTGNYGYTF